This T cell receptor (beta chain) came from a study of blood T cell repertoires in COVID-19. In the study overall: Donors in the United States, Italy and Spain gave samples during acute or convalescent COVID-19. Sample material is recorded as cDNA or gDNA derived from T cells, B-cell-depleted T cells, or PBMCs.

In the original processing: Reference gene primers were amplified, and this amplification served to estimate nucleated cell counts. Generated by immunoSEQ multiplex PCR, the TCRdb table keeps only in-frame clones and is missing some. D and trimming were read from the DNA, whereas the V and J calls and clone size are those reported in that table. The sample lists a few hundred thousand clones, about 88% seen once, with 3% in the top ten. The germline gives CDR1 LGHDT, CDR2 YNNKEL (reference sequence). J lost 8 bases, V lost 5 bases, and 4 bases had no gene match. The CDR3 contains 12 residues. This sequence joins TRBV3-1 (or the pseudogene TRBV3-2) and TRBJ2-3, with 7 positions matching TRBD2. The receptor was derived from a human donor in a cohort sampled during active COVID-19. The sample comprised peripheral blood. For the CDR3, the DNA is TGTGCCAGCAGCTCTAGCGGAGGTACGCAGTATTTT. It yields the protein CASSSSGGTQYF.